These 5 T cell receptor beta chains were all obtained from the same sample, sequenced in a study of T cell changes during pregnancy in multiple sclerosis. Profiling relied on immunoSEQ multiplex PCR, and the TCRdb table lists in-frame clones only, not all of them. Among 40,000 to 55,000 clones listed, 90% to 95% were seen once. The sequences come from CD8+ T cells from peripheral blood mononuclear cells, collected in the first trimester of pregnancy. The receptors shown here come from a female donor with multiple sclerosis, enrolled in a pregnancy study.

The CDR3 DNA follows: TGCGCCAGCAGCACTGGCGCAGGGGCCGGGGAGCTGTTTTTT. This gives the protein CASSTGAGAGELFF. The V and J genes are TRBV5-1 and TRBJ2-2; perhaps TRBD1 as D (6 bases). Germline V lookup: CDR1 SGHRS, CDR2 YFSETQ. V was cut by 4 bases and J by 6 bases, with 13 bases left in between. The CDR3 totals 14 residues.

The rearrangement links TRBV27 to TRBJ1-5; D not resolved. CDR3 length equals 13 residues. CDR1 MNHEY and CDR2 SMNVEV come from the germline V gene (reference sequence). V was clipped by 3 bases and J by 1 base, with 4 bases between them. CDR3 protein: CASSFASNQPQHF. The CDR3 DNA reads TGTGCCAGCAGTTTCGCGAGCAATCAGCCCCAGCATTTT.

CDR3 in DNA: TGTGCCAGCAGTGAAACTAGCGGGGTTATAGATACGCAGTATTTT. This sequence encodes CASSETSGVIDTQYF. V is TRBV6-4 and J is TRBJ2-3; 10 bases are a match to TRBD2. CDR3 length: 15 amino acids. V dropped 3 bases and J dropped 5; count of bases not matched to a gene: 5. Germline V gene lookup returns CDR1 MRHNA and CDR2 SNTAGT.

The chain is built from TRBV19 and TRBJ2-3, with D possibly being TRBD1 (6 bases). Germline V gives CDR1 LNHDA, CDR2 SQIVND (reference sequence). V dropped 8 bases and J dropped 0 bases, with 15 bases sitting between them. The CDR3 consists of 15 residues. CDR3 region: CASLPMGASTDTQYF. The CDR3 bases are TGTGCCAGTCTTCCAATGGGGGCTAGCACAGATACGCAGTATTTT.

This rearrangement joins TRBV7-9 to TRBJ1-2; 7 bases line up with TRBD1. The germline CDR1 and CDR2 sequences are SEHNR and FQNEAQ (reference sequence). This CDR3 region has 16 residues. J was trimmed by 4 bases and V by 4 bases; bases with no gene match: 12. CDR3: CASSSPGGVFSYGYTF. The CDR3 nucleotides are TGTGCCAGCAGCTCTCCAGGGGGAGTGTTCTCCTATGGCTACACCTTC. The full variable domain, its missing parts supplied by reference TRBV7-9 and TRBJ1-2, is DTGVSQNPRHKITKRGQNVTFRCDPISEHNRLYWYRQTLGQGPEFLTYFQNEAQLEKSRLLSDRFSAERPKGSFSTLEIQRTEQGDSAMYLCASSSPGGVFSYGYTFGSGTRLTVV.